This T cell receptor (beta chain) was recovered during a study of identical twins. Points from the study as a whole: For monozygotic twins, models underestimated out-of-frame TCR alpha sharing.

Comments on this clonotype: Its antigen is currently unknown.

TCRdb called the 5' RACE reads again in MiXCR, with one record for every CDR3 protein. This table holds under 250,000 distinct CDR3 sequences, about 13% found once. The CDR3 is made up of 14 amino acids. Germline V lookup: CDR1 MNHEY, CDR2 SVGAGI. The V end lost 1 base, the J end lost 7 bases, and 11 bases lay between the germline ends. These records were also assigned to another study, of yellow fever vaccine responses in identical twins.

This chain joins TRBV6-5 and TRBJ2-1; weak D call: TRBD2 (7 bases). This TCR derives from a woman aged 18-35 years in good health. Sequencing was performed on memory (CD45RO+) T cells sorted from blood. The CDR3 loop reads CASSYFGGQNEQFF. CDR3 DNA sequence: TGTGCCAGCAGTTACTTCGGGGGGCAAAATGAGCAGTTCTTC.